Following are 26 T cell receptor beta chains from one sample sequenced in a study of blood T cell repertoires in COVID-19. Generated by immunoSEQ multiplex PCR, the TCRdb table keeps only in-frame clones and is missing some. The sample records about 160,000 clones, over 75% being singletons. The sequenced sample was peripheral blood. The receptors here all came from a human donor in a cohort sampled during active COVID-19.

The chain combines TRBV6-5 with TRBJ2-1, with TRBD1 identical over 7 bases. The ends lost 7 bases at V and 6 bases at J; junction bases unmatched: 9. This CDR3 contains 14 residues. Germline V CDR1 and CDR2: MNHEY, SVGAGI. CDR3 region: CASTQIRTGNEQFF. DNA for the CDR3: TGTGCCAGCACCCAAATCCGGACAGGCAATGAGCAGTTCTTC.

The chain employs TRBV10-3 and TRBJ2-3, with 13 positions matching TRBD2. The CDR3 runs to 17 residues. V trimming: 0 bases; J trimming: 3 bases; junction bases outside the gene matches: 3. Germline lookup yields CDR1 ENHRY and CDR2 SYGVKD. The chain's CDR3 is CAISESLTSGGTDTQYF. In nucleotides, the CDR3 is TGTGCCATCAGTGAGTCGCTGACTAGCGGGGGGACAGATACGCAGTATTTT.

This rearrangement joins TRBV29-1 to TRBJ2-5; TRBD1 aligns across 7 bases. This CDR3 spans 12 amino acids. Per the germline V gene, CDR1 is SQVTM and CDR2 is ANQGSEA. V dropped 4 bases and J dropped 3; count of bases not matched to a gene: 2. CDR3 residues: CSVVGTEETQYF. The CDR3 bases are TGCAGCGTTGTCGGGACAGAAGAGACCCAGTACTTC.

In this sample, this clone turned up once. The V gene is TRBV20-1, the J gene TRBJ1-5; 8 bases align to TRBD1. CDR3 length: 15 amino acids. Germline values: CDR1 DFQATT, CDR2 SNEGSKA (reference sequence). V dropped 3 bases and J dropped 0; count of bases not matched to a gene: 4. The CDR3 DNA reads as TGCAGTGCTAGTGGGACAGGTCGTAGCAATCAGCCCCAGCATTTT. Translation gives CSASGTGRSNQPQHF.

The chain joins TRBV23-1 to TRBJ2-1, with TRBD2 matching over 11 bases. TRBV23-1 qualifies as an ORF whose function is uncertain. The trim removed 0 bases at V and 4 bases at J, leaving 5 bases unmatched. This CDR3 region has 17 residues. The CDR3 loop is CASSQSPGTSGYNEQFF. In nucleotides, the CDR3 is TGCGCCAGCAGTCAATCGCCCGGGACTAGCGGTTACAATGAGCAGTTCTTC.

V gene TRBV3-1 (or the pseudogene TRBV3-2) combines with J gene TRBJ2-3; D is ambiguous. Trimming took 0 bases from V and 0 from J, leaving 25 bases between them. The CDR3 length is 21 residues. Germline values: CDR1 LGHDT, CDR2 YNNKEL (reference sequence). CDR3 sequence: CASSQDALEAAKPYSTDTQYF. The CDR3 DNA sequence: TGTGCCAGCAGCCAAGACGCTCTAGAGGCAGCGAAGCCCTATAGCACAGATACGCAGTATTTT.

In DNA, the CDR3 is TGTGCCATCAGTGGACAGGCACTGAATAGCAATCAGCCCCAGCATTTT. Translating gives CAISGQALNSNQPQHF. The chain uses TRBV10-3 and TRBJ1-5; D possibly corresponds to TRBD1 (6 bases). The CDR3 covers 16 residues. The ends were cut back, 4 bases at V and 0 bases at J, with 13 bases in the middle. Germline V gene sequence: CDR1 ENHRY, CDR2 SYGVKD.

The J gene is TRBJ1-2, the V gene TRBV12-3 or TRBV12-4; D is possibly TRBD1 (6 bases). The germline V and J ends were trimmed by 7 bases and 7 bases, with 16 bases remaining between them. CDR3 length: 13 residues. The CDR3 here is CASNLGRGSGYTF. The CDR3 bases are TGTGCCAGCAACTTGGGCAGGGGTTCTGGCTACACCTTC.

The chain recombines TRBV6-4 with TRBJ2-6, with 8 nucleotides matching TRBD2. The CDR3 is made up of 18 amino acids. Trimming at V came to 3 bases and at J to 0 bases, leaving 7 bases not matched to a gene. Germline CDR1 and CDR2: MRHNA and SNTAGT. CDR3 sequence: CASSEIAGTGSGANVLTF. The DNA of the CDR3 is TGTGCCAGCAGTGAAATAGCGGGGACGGGCTCTGGGGCCAACGTCCTGACTTTC.

The chain recombines TRBV6-2 or TRBV6-3 with TRBJ1-1; TRBD1 is a possible D gene (5 bases). This CDR3 contains 13 residues. V shed 5 bases and J shed 2 bases, with 9 bases lying between them. CDR1 and CDR2 from the germline V gene are MNHEY and SVGEGT. CDR3 nucleotide sequence: TGTGCCAGCAGTATCACAGGTAACACTGAAGCTTTCTTT. Residues: CASSITGNTEAFF.

CDR3 region: CASSQGMSQYF. CDR3 DNA sequence: TGTGCCAGTAGCCAGGGCATGTCGCAGTATTTT. The chain combines TRBV19 with TRBJ2-3; D might be TRBD1 (5 bases). From germline, CDR1 is LNHDA and CDR2 SQIVND (reference sequence). Trimming removed 6 bases at V and 10 bases at J, with 11 bases between. CDR3 length equals 11 residues.

The chain carries TRBV7-9 and TRBJ2-1, with D possibly being TRBD1 (5 bases). This CDR3 comprises 15 residues. The germline V gene encodes CDR1 SEHNR and CDR2 FQNEAQ (reference sequence). Trimming pared 1 base from V and 1 base from J, leaving 8 bases between. The CDR3 region has the DNA TGTGCCAGCAGCTTAGTAAGGGGTTCCTACAATGAGCAGTTCTTC. Translated, it gives CASSLVRGSYNEQFF.

The chain has TRBV11-3 and TRBJ2-1; D is undetermined. With 4 bases removed from V and 4 bases from J, the gap between germline ends came to 8 bases. CDR1 SGHNT and CDR2 YENEEA come from the germline V gene. The CDR3 spans 13 residues. CDR3 amino acids: CASSSRNYNEQFF. The CDR3 DNA sequence: TGTGCCAGCAGCTCGCGGAATTACAATGAGCAGTTCTTC.

The chain links TRBV15 to TRBJ1-2; 7 bases fit TRBD1. V gave up 0 bases and J gave up 4 bases; unmatched junction bases: 11. Germline lookup yields CDR1 LNHNV and CDR2 YYDKDF (reference sequence). CDR3 length equals 17 residues. The CDR3 region is CATSRDSPSRQGYGYTF. The CDR3 DNA reads as TGTGCCACCAGCAGAGATAGCCCTTCCCGACAGGGCTATGGCTACACCTTC.

The chain links TRBV7-8 to TRBJ2-5, with 9 bases lining up with TRBD1. The V gene end was trimmed by 7 bases and the J gene end by 5 bases; junction bases not matched to a gene: 11. Germline-derived CDR1 and CDR2 are SGHVS and FQNEAQ. The CDR3 is 15 amino acids. The CDR3 loop reads CASIPTGGMRETQYF. The CDR3 nucleotides are TGTGCCAGCATCCCAACAGGGGGCATGCGGGAGACCCAGTACTTC.

This clone was seen more than once but under ten times. The rearrangement uses TRBV30 and TRBJ2-3; the D gene is possibly TRBD1 (5 bases). The CDR3 runs to 15 residues. The V and J ends lost 1 base and 2 bases respectively, with 13 bases between them. Germline values: CDR1 GTSNPN, CDR2 SVGIG (reference sequence). CDR3: CAWSGGTGHTDTQYF. In nucleotides, the CDR3 is TGTGCCTGGAGTGGCGGTACAGGTCACACAGATACGCAGTATTTT.

The rearrangement uses TRBV12-3 or TRBV12-4 and TRBJ2-7; D call uncertain. V was cut by 2 bases and J by 6 bases, with 5 bases left in between. CDR3 length: 11 residues. The CDR3 is CASSLTGEQYF. DNA of the CDR3: TGTGCCAGCAGTTTAACGGGCGAGCAGTACTTC.

The rearrangement joins TRBV14 to TRBJ1-1; TRBD1 might be the D (6 bases). In germline, CDR1 is SGHDN, CDR2 FVKESK. This CDR3 spans 16 amino acids. Trimming left V 0 bases short and J 0 bases short, with 11 bases between. DNA of the CDR3: TGTGCCAGCAGCCAAGACCTACAGGGTATGAACACTGAAGCTTTCTTT. This codes for CASSQDLQGMNTEAFF.

This sequence joins TRBV6-5 and TRBJ2-7, with 14 bases aligning to TRBD2. The CDR3 has 15 amino acids. CDR1 and CDR2 (germline): MNHEY, SVGAGI. After removal of 5 bases from V and 3 bases from J, the junction contained 3 bases not matched to a gene. CDR3 amino acids: CASSTGLAGVYEQYF. CDR3 nucleotide sequence: TGTGCCAGCAGTACGGGACTAGCGGGAGTCTACGAGCAGTACTTC.

The chain employs TRBV13 and TRBJ2-1; 8 bases are a match to TRBD1. The junction had 6 bases not matched to a gene; V was cut back by 4 bases and J by 4 bases. The V gene's germline CDR1 is PRHDT and CDR2 FYEKMQ (reference sequence). There are 15 residues in the CDR3. The chain's CDR3 is CASSSRQGLYNEQFF. CDR3 DNA: TGTGCCAGCAGCTCTCGACAGGGGCTATACAATGAGCAGTTCTTC.

CDR3 in amino acids: CASSLVQNEKLFF. Here the CDR3 DNA reads TGTGCCAGTAGTCTAGTGCAGAATGAAAAACTGTTTTTT. The V call is TRBV19, the J call TRBJ1-4; D remains unclear. Trimming took 5 bases from V and 5 from J, leaving 9 bases between them. This CDR3 spans 13 amino acids. The germline gives CDR1 LNHDA, CDR2 SQIVND (reference sequence).

The chain carries TRBV6-5 and TRBJ1-1, with D perhaps matching TRBD1 (6 bases). The CDR3 contains 13 residues. Germline V gene lookup returns CDR1 MNHEY and CDR2 SVGAGI. Trimming took off 7 bases at V and 7 bases at J, with 16 bases between the two ends. The CDR3 coding sequence is TGTGCCAGCATTCTGACAGGCAGACGTGAAGCTTTCTTT. Residues: CASILTGRREAFF.

Comments on this clone: Germline and junction disagree at one end, which may indicate a read error. The rearrangement uses TRBV30 and TRBJ1-3, with D unresolved. The CDR3 consists of 12 residues. Per germline, CDR1 GTSNPN and CDR2 SVGIG (reference sequence). In nucleotides, the CDR3 is TGCGCTGGAACTAGCTCTGGAAACACCATATATTTT. Encoded protein: CAGTSSGNTIYF.

The chain combines TRBV7-9 with TRBJ2-7; TRBD1 might be the D (6 bases). The V and J ends lost 5 bases and 2 bases respectively, with 10 bases between them. The length of the CDR3 is 13 residues. Germline loops: CDR1 SEHNR, CDR2 FQNEAQ (reference sequence). The CDR3 bases are TGTGCCAGCAGCCTACACAGGGCCTACGAGCAGTACTTC. Its translation: CASSLHRAYEQYF.

The chain is built from TRBV4-3 and TRBJ1-4; 8 bases align to TRBD1. The CDR3 has 15 residues. In germline, CDR1 is LGHNA, CDR2 YSLEER. Trimming removed 3 bases from V and 7 bases from J; junction bases left unmatched: 7. CDR3 protein: CASSQWTGRSEKLFF. The CDR3 nucleotides are TGCGCCAGCAGCCAGTGGACAGGGAGGAGTGAAAAACTGTTTTTT.

The chain is built from TRBV12-5 and TRBJ2-1, with D maybe TRBD2 (6 bases). The CDR3 totals 14 residues. V lost 5 bases to trimming and J lost 7 bases, with 15 bases between them. The V gene's germline CDR1 is LGHNT and CDR2 FRNRAP. CDR3 DNA: TGTGCTAGTGGTGGCGGGGCCCTTGGGAATGAGCAGTTCTTC. Its translation is CASGGGALGNEQFF.